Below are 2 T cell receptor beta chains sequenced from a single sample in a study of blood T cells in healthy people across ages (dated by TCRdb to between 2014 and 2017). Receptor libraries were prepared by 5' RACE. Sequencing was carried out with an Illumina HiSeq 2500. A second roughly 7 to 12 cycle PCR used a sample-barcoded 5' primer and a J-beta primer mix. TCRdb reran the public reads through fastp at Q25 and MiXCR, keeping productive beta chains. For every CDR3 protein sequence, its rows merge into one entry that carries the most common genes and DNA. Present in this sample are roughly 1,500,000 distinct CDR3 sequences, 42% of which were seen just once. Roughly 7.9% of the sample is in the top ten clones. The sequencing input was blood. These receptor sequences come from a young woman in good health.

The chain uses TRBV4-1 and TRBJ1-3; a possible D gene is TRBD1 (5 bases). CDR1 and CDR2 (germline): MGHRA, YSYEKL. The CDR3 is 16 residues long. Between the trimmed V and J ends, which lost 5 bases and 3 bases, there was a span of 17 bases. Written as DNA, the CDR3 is TGCGCCAGCAGCTCTGACAGAGTGGGCGGTGGAAACACCATATATTTT. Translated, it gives CASSSDRVGGGNTIYF.

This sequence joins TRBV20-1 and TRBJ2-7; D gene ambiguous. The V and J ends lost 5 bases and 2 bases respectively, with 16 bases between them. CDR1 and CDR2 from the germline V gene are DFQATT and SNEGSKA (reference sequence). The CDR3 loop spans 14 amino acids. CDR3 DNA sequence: TGCAGTGCTGGACCTGGCCGCAGCCCCTACGAGCAGTACTTC. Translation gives CSAGPGRSPYEQYF.